Below, 20 T cell receptor beta chains from the same sample are listed, as sequenced in a study of blood T cell repertoires in COVID-19. The method was immunoSEQ multiplex PCR; TCRdb's version includes in-frame clones alone and lacks a portion of them. The sample holds some 120,000 clones, around 80% seen once. The sample consisted of peripheral blood. The receptors were sampled from a man aged 70 or older with acute or convalescent COVID-19.

This clone was counted a single time. CDR3 in amino acids: CASSFQSGQYNEQFF. The CDR3, as DNA: TGTGCCAGCAGTTTCCAATCGGGACAGTACAATGAGCAGTTCTTC. The chain links TRBV5-5 to TRBJ2-1; 7 bases agree with TRBD1. The CDR3 is 15 amino acids. Germline CDR1 SGHKS, CDR2 YYEKEE (reference sequence). Unmatched junction bases numbered 9, after V lost 5 bases and J lost 4 bases.

This clone showed up just once. This chain joins TRBV5-1 and TRBJ2-3; 7 bases are a match to TRBD1. The CDR3 is 12 residues long. Germline CDR1 SGHRS, CDR2 YFSETQ. With V trimmed by 4 bases and J by 9 bases, 5 bases remained unmatched. The CDR3 loop reads CASSQPGQTQYF. In DNA, the CDR3 is TGCGCCAGCAGCCAGCCGGGACAGACGCAGTATTTT.

The chain joins TRBV19 to TRBJ2-1; TRBD2 matches 10 bases. This CDR3 has 15 residues. V dropped 3 bases and J dropped 4; count of bases not matched to a gene: 3. Germline CDR1 reads LNHDA; CDR2 reads SQIVND (reference sequence). The DNA of the CDR3 is TGTGCCAGTAGTATGATTAGCGGGGGGTACAATGAGCAGTTCTTC. Its protein is CASSMISGGYNEQFF.

This clone was seen a few times. The V gene is TRBV5-1, the J gene TRBJ2-3; 8 bases line up with TRBD2. The CDR3 covers 15 residues. V lost 6 bases, J lost 4 bases, and 10 bases stayed unmatched. CDR1 SGHRS and CDR2 YFSETQ come from the germline V gene. The CDR3 region is CASKLSGGRADTQYF. The DNA for the CDR3 is TGCGCCAGCAAATTAAGCGGGGGAAGGGCAGATACGCAGTATTTT.

This clone was counted between two and nine times. V gene TRBV10-2 combines with J gene TRBJ2-5; D not certain. Germline assignment: CDR1 WSHSY and CDR2 SAAADI. The CDR3 extends over 13 amino acids. Trimming pared 5 bases from V and 5 bases from J, leaving 12 bases between. CDR3 region: CASSSVQWETQYF. In nucleotides, the CDR3 is TGCGCCAGCAGTTCAGTCCAGTGGGAGACCCAGTACTTC.

The chain couples TRBV28 to TRBJ1-5; D may be TRBD1 (6 bases). Trimming removed 0 bases from V and 2 bases from J, with 8 bases in between. Germline lookup yields CDR1 MDHEN and CDR2 SYDVKM. This CDR3 spans 15 amino acids. CDR3 protein: CASSLWGAGNQPQHF. The CDR3 DNA follows: TGTGCCAGCAGTTTATGGGGGGCGGGCAATCAGCCCCAGCATTTT.

The rearrangement joins TRBV9 to TRBJ2-3; 8 bases are shared with TRBD2. Germline lookup yields CDR1 SGDLS and CDR2 YYNGEE. The V and J ends lost 0 bases and 2 bases, in that order; junction bases with no gene match: 20. The CDR3 runs 21 residues. The CDR3 bases are TGTGCCAGCAGCGTAGGATCGTTCGGAGCGGGGGCAACGGGGCCCACAGATACGCAGTATTTT. Translated: CASSVGSFGAGATGPTDTQYF.

This rearrangement joins TRBV10-3 to TRBJ2-1; 9 bases align to TRBD2. With V trimmed by 4 bases and J by 12 bases, 13 bases remained unmatched. CDR1 is ENHRY, CDR2 SYGVKD, per germline. The CDR3 is 15 amino acids. In DNA, the CDR3 is TGTGCCATCAGTGGACAGTCTAGCGGGAACCTGGGGCAGTTCTTC. It translates to CAISGQSSGNLGQFF.

This rearrangement joins TRBV12-3 or TRBV12-4 to TRBJ1-5, with no clear D. Trimming pared 4 bases from V and 6 bases from J, leaving 4 bases between. The CDR3 totals 11 residues. CDR3 sequence reads: CASSSGQPQHF. CDR3 DNA: TGTGCCAGCAGTTCCGGTCAGCCCCAGCATTTT.

In this sample, this clone turned up once. The chain carries TRBV6-5 and TRBJ1-2; D unresolved. Trimming took 5 bases from V and 3 from J, leaving 13 bases between them. The CDR3 contains 14 residues. In germline, CDR1 is MNHEY, CDR2 SVGAGI. The CDR3 loop reads CASSPAWGDYGYTF. The CDR3 nucleotides are TGTGCCAGCAGTCCTGCGTGGGGAGACTATGGCTACACCTTC.

The chain has TRBV3-1 (or the pseudogene TRBV3-2) and TRBJ2-1, with 7 bases fitting TRBD2. The trim removed 8 bases at V and 5 bases at J, leaving 12 bases unmatched. Per the germline V gene, CDR1 is LGHDT and CDR2 is YNNKEL (reference sequence). CDR3 length: 15 residues. The CDR3: CASLQTGRVNNEQFF. CDR3 DNA sequence: TGTGCCAGCCTACAAACGGGGAGGGTGAACAATGAGCAGTTCTTC.

V and J are TRBV2 and TRBJ2-7; D possibly corresponds to TRBD2 (6 bases). CDR1 and CDR2 from the germline V gene are SNHLY and FYNNEI. The V and J ends lost 3 bases and 5 bases respectively, with 17 bases between them. The CDR3 is 15 residues long. CDR3 coding DNA: TGTGCCAGCAGTGAGCGGGGCTACGTAACCGACGAGCAGTACTTC. It is translated as CASSERGYVTDEQYF.

The chain has TRBV6-6 and TRBJ1-6; the D gene is possibly TRBD1 (5 bases). The CDR3 spans 16 residues. V was cut by 4 bases and J by 8 bases, with 18 bases left in between. Germline V gene lookup returns CDR1 MNHNY and CDR2 SVGAGI (reference sequence). The CDR3 here is CASSSIPGRRDSPLHF. The DNA of the CDR3 is TGTGCCAGCAGTTCGATTCCGGGACGGAGGGATTCACCCCTCCACTTT.

V gene TRBV28 combines with J gene TRBJ1-2; maybe TRBD1 (5 bases). Germline V gene lookup returns CDR1 MDHEN and CDR2 SYDVKM. This CDR3 is built from 14 residues. V lost 2 bases, J lost 5 bases, and 12 bases lay in between. The CDR3 region has the DNA TGTGCCAGCAGTTTAAGGGGAAAGGGGTATGGCTACACCTTC. Its protein is CASSLRGKGYGYTF.

This clone came up many times. The chain employs TRBV7-9 and TRBJ1-1; unclear D gene. V shed 1 base and J shed 6 bases, with 9 bases lying between them. The CDR3 spans 13 residues. From germline, CDR1 is SEHNR and CDR2 FQNEAQ (reference sequence). The CDR3 is CASSLGAGAEAFF. In DNA form, the CDR3 reads TGTGCCAGCAGCTTAGGGGCCGGGGCTGAAGCTTTCTTT.

This clone was seen a handful of times. The chain carries TRBV21-1 and TRBJ2-4; the D call in the table, TRBD2, was not verified against the DNA. TRBV21-1 is a pseudogene segment. The CDR3 totals 15 residues. This CDR3 is CALRARGMSKNIQYF. DNA for the CDR3: TGTGCCTTACGGGCGCGGGGAATGTCCAAAAACATTCAGTACTTC.

The sample holds a few counts of this clone. This rearrangement joins TRBV7-8 to TRBJ2-1, with D maybe TRBD2 (6 bases). V was clipped by 1 base and J by 0 bases, with 7 bases between them. The germline V gene has CDR1 SGHVS and CDR2 FQNEAQ. This CDR3 contains 15 residues. The CDR3 DNA is TGTGCCAGCAGCTTAGATAGCGGCTCCTACAATGAGCAGTTCTTC. Its translation is CASSLDSGSYNEQFF.

The rearrangement uses TRBV11-3 and TRBJ2-4, with 8 bases lining up with TRBD2. CDR1 and CDR2 from the germline V gene are SGHNT and YENEEA. CDR3 length: 14 amino acids. V was pared by 3 bases and J by 8 bases, with 6 bases of the junction left unmatched. The CDR3 nucleotides are TGTGCCAGCAGCTTCGGCGGGGGGAATGACATTCAGTACTTC. Its translation is CASSFGGGNDIQYF.

The chain combines TRBV3-1 (or the pseudogene TRBV3-2) with TRBJ1-3; no firm D call. The CDR3 extends over 15 amino acids. From germline, CDR1 is LGHDT and CDR2 YNNKEL (reference sequence). V lost 1 base, J lost 7 bases, and 14 bases lay in between. Here the CDR3 DNA reads TGTGCCAGCAGCCAAGCGGGCGGGATTCCGAACACCATATATTTT. This codes for CASSQAGGIPNTIYF.

This sequence joins TRBV21-1 and TRBJ1-1; the D call TRBD1 from the table was never checked on the DNA. TRBV21-1 is recorded as a pseudogene. The CDR3 has 22 amino acids. The CDR3 protein is CASSKDGGQGESFWGLNTEAFF. CDR3 bases: TGTGCCAGCAGCAAAGATGGAGGACAGGGTGAAAGCTTTTGGGGACTGAACACTGAAGCTTTCTTT.